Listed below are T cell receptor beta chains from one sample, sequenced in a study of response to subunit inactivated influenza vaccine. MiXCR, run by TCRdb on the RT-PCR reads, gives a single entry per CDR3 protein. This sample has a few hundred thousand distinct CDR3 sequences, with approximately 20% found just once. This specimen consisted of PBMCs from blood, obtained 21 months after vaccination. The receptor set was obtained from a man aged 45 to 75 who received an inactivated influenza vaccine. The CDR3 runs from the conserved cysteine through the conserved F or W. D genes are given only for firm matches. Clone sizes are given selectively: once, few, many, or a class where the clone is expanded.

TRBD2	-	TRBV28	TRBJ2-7	TGTGCCAGCAGTCGGACTAGCGGGAGGGCCGAGCAGTACTTC	CASSRTSGRAEQYF
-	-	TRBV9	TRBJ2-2	TGTGCCAGCAGCGTGCCGGGACGGAACACCGGGGAGCTGTTTTTT	CASSVPGRNTGELFF
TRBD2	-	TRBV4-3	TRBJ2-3	TGCGCCAGCAGCCAAGGAACTAGCGGGGGAAAAACAGATACGCAGTATTTT	CASSQGTSGGKTDTQYF
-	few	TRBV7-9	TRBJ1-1	TGTGCCAGCAGCTTCCAAACAGGGACTGGGGCTTTCTTT	CASSFQTGTGAFF
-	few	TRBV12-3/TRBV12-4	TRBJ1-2	TGTGCCAGCAGTCCACCGGGACACTCTGGCTACACCTTC	CASSPPGHSGYTF
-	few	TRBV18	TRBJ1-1	TGTGCCAGCTCACAGGCAGGCCCGGGGGTCAACACTGAAGCTTTCTTT	CASSQAGPGVNTEAFF
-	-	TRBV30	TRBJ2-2	TGTGCCTGGAGCCGGAAGGGGTACGGGAAGAACACCGGGGAGCTGTTTTTT	CAWSRKGYGKNTGELFF
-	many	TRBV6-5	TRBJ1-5	TGTGCCAGCAGTTACGTCCCAAATCAGCCCCAGCATTTT	CASSYVPNQPQHF
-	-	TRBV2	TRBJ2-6	TGTGCCAGCCAAAGGGGTAGCTCTGGGGCCAACGTCCTGACTTTC	CASQRGSSGANVLTF
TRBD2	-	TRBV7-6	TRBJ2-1	TGTGCCAGCAGCTTATTTAGCGGGAGCTCCTACAATGAGCAGTTCTTC	CASSLFSGSSYNEQFF
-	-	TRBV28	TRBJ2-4	TGTGCCAGCAGAACAGGGTTTGGAAGAAACATTCAGTACTTC	CASRTGFGRNIQYF
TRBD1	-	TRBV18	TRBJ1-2	TGTGCCAGCTCACCTTCCAGGGGGCGCAACTATGGCTACACCTTC	CASSPSRGRNYGYTF
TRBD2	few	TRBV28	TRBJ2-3	TGTGCCAGCAGTTCTCCCGAAGCGGGAGTTGGCACAGATACGCAGTATTTT	CASSSPEAGVGTDTQYF
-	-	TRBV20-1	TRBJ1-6	TGCAGTGCTCGAGGGAGGGTCTCCTATAATTCACCCCTCCACTTT	CSARGRVSYNSPLHF
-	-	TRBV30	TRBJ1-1	TGTGCCTGGAGTAATAGGGGGAATATTGAAGCTTTCTTT	CAWSNRGNIEAFF
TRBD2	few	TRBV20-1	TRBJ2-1	TGCAGTGCAGCCGTTTCGGGGCTAGCGGGAGATGTGGCCTACAATGAGCAGTTCTTC	CSAAVSGLAGDVAYNEQFF
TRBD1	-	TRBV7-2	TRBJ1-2	TGTGCCAGCAGCTTTGATACAGGGGGGAGTTCCTACACCTTC	CASSFDTGGSSYTF
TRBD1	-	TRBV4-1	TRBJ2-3	TGCGCCAGCAGCCCTTCGCGGACAGGTGGTTCACAAGATACGCAGTATTTT	CASSPSRTGGSQDTQYF
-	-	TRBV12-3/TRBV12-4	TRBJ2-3	TGTGCCAGCAGTTCAACGGAGCGGTCCACAGATACGCAGTATTTT	CASSSTERSTDTQYF
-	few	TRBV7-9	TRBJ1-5	TGTGCCAGCAGCCCTAACGGGGCCTATCAGCCCCAGCATTTT	CASSPNGAYQPQHF
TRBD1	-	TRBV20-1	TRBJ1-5	TGCAGTGCTAGAGATCCCCGCAGGGGGCAGAGCAATCAGCCCCAGCATTTT	CSARDPRRGQSNQPQHF
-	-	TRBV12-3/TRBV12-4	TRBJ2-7	TGTGCCAGCAGTTTAAGAACAGGCTACGAGCAGTACTTC	CASSLRTGYEQYF
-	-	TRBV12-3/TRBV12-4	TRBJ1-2	TGTGCCAGCAGTTCCCGGACGGATGGCTACACCTTC	CASSSRTDGYTF
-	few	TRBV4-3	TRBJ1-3	TGCGCCAGCAGCCAAAGATTTCTACGGGAGAGCTCTGGAAACACCATATATTTT	CASSQRFLRESSGNTIYF
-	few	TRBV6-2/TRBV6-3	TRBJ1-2	TGTGCCAGCAGTTGGACTTCGGCAGTTCGGGAGGGCTACACCTTC	CASSWTSAVREGYTF
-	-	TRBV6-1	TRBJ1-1	TGTGCCAGCAGTGAAATTTATGCAGGACCGTCGCCTGAAGCTTTCTTT	CASSEIYAGPSPEAFF
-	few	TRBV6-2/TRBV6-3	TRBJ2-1	TGTGCCAGCAGTTACTCGACGTGGGTGCGCTACAATGAGCAGTTCTTC	CASSYSTWVRYNEQFF
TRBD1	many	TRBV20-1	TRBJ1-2	TGCAGTGCCTCGGACAGGCCGATCCTCAGGGGCTACACCTTC	CSASDRPILRGYTF
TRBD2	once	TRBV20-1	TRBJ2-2	TGCAGTGCTAAAAGACTAGCGAGCGGGGAGCTGTTTTTT	CSAKRLASGELFF
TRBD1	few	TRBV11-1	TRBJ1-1	TGTGCCAGCAGCATCGGACAGGGTTTGGGAACTGAAGCTTTCTTT	CASSIGQGLGTEAFF